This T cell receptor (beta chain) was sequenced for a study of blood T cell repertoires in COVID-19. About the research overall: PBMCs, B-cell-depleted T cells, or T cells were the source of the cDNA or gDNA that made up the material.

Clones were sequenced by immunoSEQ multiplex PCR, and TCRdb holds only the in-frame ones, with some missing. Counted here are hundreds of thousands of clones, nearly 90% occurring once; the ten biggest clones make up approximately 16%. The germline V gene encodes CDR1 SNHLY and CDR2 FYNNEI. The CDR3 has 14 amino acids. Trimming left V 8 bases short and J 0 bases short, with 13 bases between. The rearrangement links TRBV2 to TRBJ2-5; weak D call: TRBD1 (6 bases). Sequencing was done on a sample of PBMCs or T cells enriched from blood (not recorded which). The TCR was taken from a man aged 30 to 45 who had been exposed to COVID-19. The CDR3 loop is CASGRRGNQETQYF. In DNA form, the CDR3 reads TGTGCCAGCGGGCGAAGGGGGAACCAAGAGACCCAGTACTTC. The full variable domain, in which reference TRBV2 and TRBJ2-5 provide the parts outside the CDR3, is EPEVTQTPSHQVTQMGQEVILRCVPISNHLYFYWYRQILGQKVEFLVSFYNNEISEKSEIFDDQFSVERPDGSNFTLKIRSTKLEDSAMYFCASGRRGNQETQYFGPGTRLLVL.